These 31 T cell receptor beta chains share one sample of origin, sequenced in a study of cytomegalovirus exposure and HLA in healthy donors. The PCR made use of 60 Vbeta and 13 Jbeta primers. Clones were read by immunoSEQ multiplex PCR, and TCRdb kept only the in-frame ones, dropping some. The table records roughly 160,000 clones, around 72% of them present only once. Sequencing was carried out using PBMCs. The receptor set was obtained from a female donor in good health and CMV-seronegative.

V gene TRBV10-2 combines with J gene TRBJ2-7; TRBD1 might be the D (6 bases). Between the trimmed V and J ends, which lost 7 bases and 2 bases, there was a span of 9 bases. This CDR3 has 12 residues. Germline V lookup: CDR1 WSHSY, CDR2 SAAADI. The CDR3 protein is CASKSGAYEQYF. The CDR3 nucleotides are TGCGCCAGCAAGTCAGGGGCCTACGAGCAGTACTTC.

The chain uses TRBV7-2 and TRBJ1-1, with unresolved D. The germline V gene has CDR1 SGHTA and CDR2 FQGNSA. This CDR3 region has 13 residues. Trimming stripped 3 bases from V and 10 bases from J, with 15 bases between. CDR3 in DNA: TGTGCCAGCAGCTTTGGGCCTTCCTTGGCAGCTTTCTTT. Its protein is CASSFGPSLAAFF.

The chain carries TRBV12-5 and TRBJ2-7, with no clear D. V was trimmed by 6 bases and J by 0 bases, leaving 9 bases between them. Germline CDR1 is LGHNT and CDR2 is FRNRAP. This CDR3 has 13 amino acids. CDR3 region: CASGWSTSYEQYF. DNA for the CDR3: TGTGCTAGTGGGTGGAGTACCTCCTACGAGCAGTACTTC.

V is TRBV6-5 and J is TRBJ2-7, with D tentatively TRBD1 (6 bases). This CDR3 region has 14 residues. Germline V gene sequence: CDR1 MNHEY, CDR2 SVGAGI. Trimming took 4 bases from V and 2 from J, leaving 12 bases between them. CDR3 sequence reads: CASSFLGQPYEQYF. In DNA form, the CDR3 reads TGTGCCAGCAGTTTCCTAGGACAGCCCTACGAGCAGTACTTC.

The chain couples TRBV7-9 to TRBJ1-2, with D possibly being TRBD1 (6 bases). The CDR3 extends over 16 amino acids. The germline V gene encodes CDR1 SEHNR and CDR2 FQNEAQ (reference sequence). Trimming shortened V by 1 base and J by 6 bases, and 18 bases separated the two germline ends. Written as DNA, the CDR3 is TGTGCCAGCAGCTTAGGGGGGCGGACAGTTTGGCATGGCTACACCTTC. Residues: CASSLGGRTVWHGYTF.

CDR3 region: CASSSSAVNNEQFF. The CDR3 DNA is TGTGCCAGTAGTTCTAGCGCCGTCAACAATGAGCAGTTCTTC. The V gene is TRBV19, the J gene TRBJ2-1; a possible D gene is TRBD2 (6 bases). Germline V gene data show CDR1 as LNHDA and CDR2 as SQIVND (reference sequence). CDR3 size: 14 residues. Trimming removed 5 bases from V and 5 bases from J, with 13 bases in between.

The chain is built from TRBV19 and TRBJ2-7; TRBD2 matches at 13 bases. Trimming removed 1 base from V and 3 bases from J; junction bases left unmatched: 12. CDR3 length: 19 residues. Germline-derived CDR1 and CDR2 are LNHDA and SQIVND (reference sequence). The DNA of the CDR3 is TGTGCCAGTAGTATAGCCCGGCAGGGGACTAGCGGGGATTACTACGAGCAGTACTTC. Translation: CASSIARQGTSGDYYEQYF.

V gene TRBV27 combines with J gene TRBJ2-1, with 9 bases matching TRBD2. The CDR3 covers 13 residues. The germline gives CDR1 MNHEY, CDR2 SMNVEV (reference sequence). With 11 bases clipped from V and 9 bases from J, the junction kept 11 bases outside the gene matches. CDR3 sequence (DNA): TGTGCCTCCGGGGCGGGAGGGCCGAGTGAGCAGTTCTTC. The encoded protein is CASGAGGPSEQFF.

The rearrangement uses TRBV7-2 and TRBJ1-1; D is unresolved. Germline CDR1 SGHTA, CDR2 FQGNSA. V was cut by 5 bases and J by 0 bases, with 7 bases left in between. The CDR3 is made up of 13 amino acids. The CDR3 here is CASSRGMNTEAFF. The CDR3 DNA follows: TGTGCCAGCAGCCGCGGCATGAACACTGAAGCTTTCTTT.

Of note for this clone: This sample includes further DNA sequences coding for the same CDR3. The chain carries TRBV19 and TRBJ1-5; TRBD1 matches at 9 bases. The germline V gene has CDR1 LNHDA and CDR2 SQIVND (reference sequence). The CDR3 is made up of 13 amino acids. V shed 6 bases and J 6 bases; nucleotides not matched to a gene: 3. CDR3 in amino acids: CASRDRGSQPQHF. The CDR3 nucleotides read TGTGCCAGTAGAGACAGGGGGTCTCAGCCCCAGCATTTT.

The rearrangement links TRBV15 to TRBJ1-2, with TRBD1 matching 8 bases. Germline lookup yields CDR1 LNHNV and CDR2 YYDKDF (reference sequence). J was trimmed by 7 bases and V by 0 bases; bases with no gene match: 10. The CDR3 sequence is 16 residues long. The CDR3 here is CATSRDPPGQGSGYTF. CDR3 bases: TGTGCCACCAGCAGAGATCCTCCAGGACAGGGAAGTGGCTACACCTTC. Looking up the rest from reference TRBV15 and TRBJ1-2 gives the full variable domain: DAMVIQNPRYQVTQFGKPVTLSCSQTLNHNVMYWYQQKSSQAPKLLFHYYDKDFNNEADTPDNFQSRRPNTSFCFLDIRSPGLGDTAMYLCATSRDPPGQGSGYTFGSGTRLTVV.

This clone was counted a single time. The rearrangement links TRBV2 to TRBJ2-7; 8 nucleotides line up with TRBD2. This CDR3 spans 13 amino acids. Germline V gives CDR1 SNHLY, CDR2 FYNNEI. Trimming removed 6 bases from V and 4 bases from J; junction bases left unmatched: 5. The CDR3 DNA reads TGTGCCAGCAGAGCGGGGGATTCGTACGAGCAGTACTTC. Translated, it gives CASRAGDSYEQYF.

This clone came up a few times. The chain has TRBV10-3 and TRBJ1-1; possible D gene TRBD1, 6 bases. V shed 3 bases and J shed 1 base, with 9 bases lying between them. The CDR3 runs 14 residues. The germline V gene encodes CDR1 ENHRY and CDR2 SYGVKD. CDR3 DNA sequence: TGTGCCATCAGTGACCGGGGGGCGAACACTGAAGCTTTCTTT. Translating it yields CAISDRGANTEAFF.

Here the CDR3 reads CASSQRVRDEKLFF. As DNA, the CDR3 is TGCGCCAGCAGCCAGAGGGTTCGCGATGAAAAACTGTTTTTT. The chain is built from TRBV4-3 and TRBJ1-4; D not certain. The V gene lost 3 bases and the J gene lost 6 bases, with 11 bases spanning the gap. The CDR3 has 14 amino acids. Looked up from germline, CDR1 is LGHNA and CDR2 is YSLEER.

This clone was seen a few times. J is TRBJ1-3 and V is TRBV11-2; perhaps TRBD1 as D (6 bases). Trimming stripped 7 bases from V and 3 bases from J, with 13 bases between. The CDR3 totals 14 residues. Per germline, CDR1 SGHAT and CDR2 FQNNGV. The CDR3 spells CASTTRTDGNTIYF. Here the CDR3 DNA reads TGTGCCAGCACCACGAGGACAGATGGAAACACCATATATTTT. Filled out from reference TRBV11-2 and TRBJ1-3, the complete variable domain reads EAGVAQSPRYKIIEKRQSVAFWCNPISGHATLYWYQQILGQGPKLLIQFQNNGVVDDSQLPKDRFSAERLKGVDSTLKIQPAKLEDSAVYLCASTTRTDGNTIYFGEGSWLTVV.

The chain couples TRBV6-6 to TRBJ1-4; 9 bases fit TRBD1. Unmatched junction bases numbered 6, after V lost 10 bases and J lost 6 bases. CDR1 MNHNY and CDR2 SVGAGI come from the germline V gene (reference sequence). This CDR3 is built from 13 residues. CDR3 DNA sequence: TGTGCCACCCTTACAGGGGGCGATGAAAAACTGTTTTTT. It specifies CATLTGGDEKLFF.

V is TRBV4-3 and J is TRBJ2-1; TRBD1 matches 8 bases. The CDR3 spans 13 residues. The V gene end was trimmed by 4 bases and the J gene end by 6 bases; junction bases not matched to a gene: 2. Germline V gives CDR1 LGHNA, CDR2 YSLEER. CDR3 sequence (DNA): TGCGCCAGCAGCCCGGGACAGGTCAATGAGCAGTTCTTC. Amino acid sequence: CASSPGQVNEQFF.

The CDR3 here is CAWIGQGYEQYF. In DNA, the CDR3 is TGTGCCTGGATCGGGCAGGGGTACGAGCAGTACTTC. The chain uses TRBV30 and TRBJ2-7; possibly TRBD1 for D (6 bases). Trimming stripped 4 bases from V and 4 bases from J, with 11 bases between. The CDR3 extends over 12 amino acids. CDR1 is GTSNPN, CDR2 SVGIG, per germline (reference sequence).

The V and J genes are TRBV7-2 and TRBJ2-5; 9 positions agree with TRBD2. Germline V lookup: CDR1 SGHTA, CDR2 FQGNSA. This CDR3 is 15 amino acids long. Unmatched junction bases numbered 8, after V lost 4 bases and J lost 5 bases. CDR3 region: CASSSSGTSSETQYF. DNA of the CDR3: TGTGCCAGCAGCTCCTCCGGGACTAGCAGCGAGACCCAGTACTTC.

A single count supports this clone. The CDR3 region is CASSPTGGEWIQYF. CDR3 coding DNA: TGTGCCAGCAGTCCCACGGGGGGAGAGTGGATTCAGTACTTC. This chain uses TRBV28 with TRBJ2-4; TRBD2 agrees at 7 bases. Losses at the gene ends were 5 bases for V and 10 bases for J; bases not matched to a gene: 11. This CDR3 contains 14 residues. Germline CDR1 reads MDHEN; CDR2 reads SYDVKM.

The rearrangement joins TRBV27 to TRBJ1-5, with unresolved D. CDR1 and CDR2 (germline): MNHEY, SMNVEV (reference sequence). With 5 bases removed from V and 7 bases from J, the gap between germline ends came to 12 bases. The CDR3 is 13 amino acids. The CDR3 nucleotides are TGTGCCAGCAGTCCCGGACTGCGCCAGCCCCAGCATTTT. Translation: CASSPGLRQPQHF.

V gene TRBV6-1 combines with J gene TRBJ2-2; D not resolved. CDR3 length: 15 amino acids. Germline CDR1 reads MNHNS; CDR2 reads SASEGT. The V end was cut by 2 bases, the J end by 2 bases, with 9 bases between. DNA for the CDR3: TGTGCCAGCAGTGAATTACACATAAACACCGGGGAGCTGTTTTTT. It codes for CASSELHINTGELFF.

This clone occurred once. CDR3 sequence reads: CASSGTGTVSSYEQYF. The CDR3 nucleotides read TGTGCCAGCAGCGGCACCGGGACAGTTTCCTCCTACGAGCAGTACTTC. V gene TRBV7-2 combines with J gene TRBJ2-7; 7 positions agree with TRBD1. CDR3 size: 16 residues. Trimming at V came to 5 bases and at J to 0 bases, leaving 10 bases not matched to a gene. Germline V lookup: CDR1 SGHTA, CDR2 FQGNSA.

The chain carries TRBV30 and TRBJ1-5; no reliable D call. The germline CDR1 and CDR2 sequences are GTSNPN and SVGIG (reference sequence). The length of the CDR3 is 13 residues. V lost 5 bases, J lost 0 bases, and 8 bases lay in between. The CDR3 bases are TGTGCCTGGGCAGGTGCTAGCAATCAGCCCCAGCATTTT. Protein sequence: CAWAGASNQPQHF.

This clone was counted once. V usage is TRBV15 and J usage is TRBJ2-5, with 11 positions matching TRBD2. Germline V gene data show CDR1 as LNHNV and CDR2 as YYDKDF (reference sequence). J was trimmed by 7 bases and V by 0 bases; bases with no gene match: 4. This CDR3 comprises 15 residues. CDR3 loop: CATSRETSGSGTQYF. The DNA for the CDR3 is TGTGCCACCAGCAGAGAAACTAGCGGGAGTGGGACCCAGTACTTC.

The J gene is TRBJ2-5, the V gene TRBV2; tentatively, D is TRBD1 (5 bases). V shed 9 bases and J shed 1 base, with 18 bases lying between them. This CDR3 is built from 15 residues. CDR1 is SNHLY, CDR2 FYNNEI, per germline. CDR3 in amino acids: CASRGLEAAQETQYF. In DNA, the CDR3 is TGTGCCAGTAGGGGTCTAGAGGCGGCCCAAGAGACCCAGTACTTC.

This clone came up once. The V gene is TRBV5-6, the J gene TRBJ2-5, with TRBD1 as a possible D gene (5 bases). V lost 5 bases to trimming and J lost 4 bases, with 6 bases between them. The germline gives CDR1 SGHDT, CDR2 YYEEEE. This CDR3 contains 11 residues. The CDR3 bases are TGTGCCAGCAGTCAGGGAGAGACCCAGTACTTC. Amino acids: CASSQGETQYF.

J is TRBJ2-2 and V is TRBV6-1; 8 bases fit TRBD2. This CDR3 is 14 amino acids long. V shed 7 bases and J 1 base; nucleotides not matched to a gene: 2. Germline V gives CDR1 MNHNS, CDR2 SASEGT. CDR3 sequence reads: CASTSGRNTGELFF. CDR3 in DNA: TGTGCCAGCACAAGCGGGAGGAACACCGGGGAGCTGTTTTTT.

V is TRBV4-1 and J is TRBJ1-1; no clear D gene. Trimming pared 0 bases from V and 4 bases from J, leaving 9 bases between. Per germline, CDR1 MGHRA and CDR2 YSYEKL. The CDR3 is 14 residues long. For the CDR3, the DNA is TGCGCCAGCAGCCAAGATCGTCTGAGCACTGAAGCTTTCTTT. Residues: CASSQDRLSTEAFF.

This chain joins TRBV5-1 and TRBJ2-2; D call uncertain. The CDR3 has 15 amino acids. The ends were cut back, 6 bases at V and 1 base at J, with 13 bases in the middle. Germline CDR1 SGHRS, CDR2 YFSETQ. The CDR3 nucleotides are TGCGCCAGCATGGCGGCGCGGTGGAACACCGGGGAGCTGTTTTTT. This gives the protein CASMAARWNTGELFF. The full variable domain, completed using reference TRBV5-1 and TRBJ2-2, is KAGVTQTPRYLIKTRGQQVTLSCSPISGHRSVSWYQQTPGQGLQFLFEYFSETQRNKGNFPGRFSGRQFSNSRSEMNVSTLELGDSALYLCASMAARWNTGELFFGEGSRLTVL.

V and J are TRBV7-2 and TRBJ2-5; D not certain. The CDR3 consists of 16 residues. The V gene's germline CDR1 is SGHTA and CDR2 FQGNSA. V lost 1 base, J lost 7 bases, and 19 bases lay in between. CDR3 residues: CASSLGFGGSSTTQYF. For the CDR3, the DNA is TGTGCCAGCAGCTTAGGGTTTGGCGGATCCTCTACGACCCAGTACTTC.